A single sample gave rise to the 20 T cell receptor beta chains below, sequenced in a study of cytomegalovirus exposure and HLA in healthy donors. Repertoires were generated with immunoSEQ multiplex PCR, while TCRdb's copy carries only in-frame clones and drops some. The sample lists about 160,000 clones, approximately 96% occurring once. Sample: PBMCs. These receptors originate from a woman between 18 and 29 years old in good health and CMV-seronegative.

The chain carries TRBV30 and TRBJ2-1; 7 bases match TRBD1. The CDR3 is 15 residues long. The trim removed 8 bases at V and 2 bases at J, leaving 12 bases unmatched. Germline-derived CDR1 and CDR2 are GTSNPN and SVGIG (reference sequence). The CDR3 DNA reads TGTGCCACAGAGCGACAGGGCCAGCCCTACAATGAGCAGTTCTTC. Translating it yields CATERQGQPYNEQFF.

The chain combines TRBV6-5 with TRBJ1-2; no clear D gene. The CDR3 extends over 12 amino acids. Germline V gene lookup returns CDR1 MNHEY and CDR2 SVGAGI. Trimming took 7 bases from V and 10 from J, leaving 16 bases between them. In nucleotides, the CDR3 is TGTGCCAGCACCTTAGATAGAGAGTTCTACACCTTC. It translates to CASTLDREFYTF.

The chain uses TRBV5-1 and TRBJ2-5; 9 nucleotides align to TRBD2. The germline V gene has CDR1 SGHRS and CDR2 YFSETQ. Losses at the gene ends were 3 bases for V and 3 bases for J; bases not matched to a gene: 12. The CDR3 is 17 residues long. The CDR3 protein is CASSSAPRLAAEETQYF. The CDR3 nucleotides are TGCGCCAGCAGCTCGGCGCCCCGACTAGCGGCTGAAGAGACCCAGTACTTC.

The chain employs TRBV6-5 and TRBJ2-5; weak D call: TRBD2 (7 bases). Germline CDR1 is MNHEY and CDR2 is SVGAGI. V lost 2 bases and J 2 bases, leaving 12 bases between the germline ends. CDR3 length: 15 amino acids. CDR3 residues: CASSYAGGQQETQYF. The CDR3, as DNA: TGTGCCAGCAGTTACGCCGGGGGGCAACAAGAGACCCAGTACTTC.

The rearrangement joins TRBV5-8 to TRBJ2-5; D is ambiguous. The V end was cut by 6 bases, the J end by 1 base, with 10 bases between. Germline loops: CDR1 SGHTS, CDR2 YDEGEE. CDR3 size: 13 residues. The CDR3 DNA reads TGTGCCAGCATCGAGTGGGCCCAAGAGACCCAGTACTTC. Residues: CASIEWAQETQYF. Drawing the rest from reference TRBV5-8 and TRBJ2-5, the complete variable domain is EAGVTQSPTHLIKTRGQQATLRCSPISGHTSVYWYQQALGLGLQFLLWYDEGEERNRGNFPPRFSGRQFPNYSSELNVNALELEDSALYLCASIEWAQETQYFGPGTRLLVL.

The rearrangement joins TRBV5-1 to TRBJ1-1, with TRBD1 matching 10 bases. J was trimmed by 1 base and V by 4 bases; bases with no gene match: 7. This CDR3 region has 16 residues. Germline V gene data show CDR1 as SGHRS and CDR2 as YFSETQ. Here the CDR3 reads CASSTGQGGWNTEAFF. The CDR3 DNA sequence: TGCGCCAGCAGCACCGGACAGGGGGGATGGAACACTGAAGCTTTCTTT.

This chain connects TRBV6-6 to TRBJ1-3, with D maybe TRBD1 (5 bases). The CDR3 is made up of 14 amino acids. Trimming stripped 5 bases from V and 1 base from J, with 9 bases between. Per the germline V gene, CDR1 is MNHNY and CDR2 is SVGAGI (reference sequence). As DNA, the CDR3 is TGTGCCAGCAGTCAAGACAGTTCTGGAAACACCATATATTTT. It yields the protein CASSQDSSGNTIYF.

The chain uses TRBV27 and TRBJ1-1; D ambiguous. The germline V and J ends were trimmed by 6 bases and 3 bases, with 11 bases remaining between them. Germline V CDR1 and CDR2: MNHEY, SMNVEV (reference sequence). The CDR3 runs to 13 residues. Written as DNA, the CDR3 is TGTGCCAGCAGGGACTTTAGGGACACTGAAGCTTTCTTT. Its protein is CASRDFRDTEAFF.

This chain connects TRBV7-3 to TRBJ2-1; D not certain. The CDR3 covers 11 residues. The V and J ends lost 2 bases and 11 bases respectively, with 7 bases between them. Germline CDR1 reads SGHTA; CDR2 reads FQGTGA. CDR3 residues: CASSLGEKQFF. DNA of the CDR3: TGTGCCAGCAGCTTAGGAGAGAAGCAGTTCTTC.

This clone has a single count. This rearrangement joins TRBV10-3 to TRBJ1-6; D gene ambiguous. Per germline, CDR1 ENHRY and CDR2 SYGVKD. Trimming shortened V by 6 bases and J by 0 bases, and 12 bases separated the two germline ends. The CDR3 runs 16 residues. For the CDR3, the DNA is TGTGCCATCAGCGTGTCCGTTAGCTCCTATAATTCACCCCTCCACTTT. It codes for CAISVSVSSYNSPLHF.

Worth noting for this clone: Its ends do not fully match the called genes, so a read error is possible. The chain carries TRBV7-7 and TRBJ2-5, with TRBD1 matching 7 bases. The CDR3 is made up of 15 amino acids. Germline V gives CDR1 SSHAT, CDR2 FNYEAQ (reference sequence). For the CDR3, the DNA is TGTGCTAGCAGCTTTACCCCAGGGGGCCAAGAGACCCAGTACTTC. This translates into CASSFTPGGQETQYF.

The chain couples TRBV6-5 to TRBJ2-7, with TRBD2 matching 8 bases. V was clipped by 5 bases and J by 3 bases; unmatched bases: 9. This CDR3 spans 15 amino acids. The germline V gene encodes CDR1 MNHEY and CDR2 SVGAGI. The CDR3 reads CASSGARGGNYEQYF. DNA for the CDR3: TGTGCCAGCAGTGGGGCTCGGGGGGGCAACTACGAGCAGTACTTC.

The genes are TRBV18 and TRBJ1-1; D remains unclear. The CDR3 contains 13 residues. Germline V gene sequence: CDR1 KGHSH, CDR2 LQKENI. Trimming removed 3 bases from V and 1 base from J, with 6 bases in between. The CDR3, as DNA: TGTGCCAGCTCACCTCCGAGGAACACTGAAGCTTTCTTT. It yields the protein CASSPPRNTEAFF.

This clone showed up just once. The CDR3 nucleotides are TGTGCCAGCAGCTTAGCAATCGAGGGCTACGAGCAGTACTTC. Protein product: CASSLAIEGYEQYF. The genes are TRBV7-9 and TRBJ2-7, with D tentatively TRBD2 (5 bases). The CDR3 contains 14 residues. V was pared by 0 bases and J by 3 bases, with 9 bases between. Germline lookup yields CDR1 SEHNR and CDR2 FQNEAQ (reference sequence).

The CDR3 protein is CAWSQTGYEQYF. The CDR3, as DNA: TGTGCCTGGAGCCAGACAGGTTACGAGCAGTACTTC. The chain is built from TRBV30 and TRBJ2-7; D perhaps matches TRBD1 (6 bases). V lost 3 bases and J 4 bases, leaving 10 bases between the germline ends. The germline V gene encodes CDR1 GTSNPN and CDR2 SVGIG (reference sequence). This CDR3 is 12 amino acids long.

The chain has TRBV9 and TRBJ1-1, with D unresolved. Trimming pared 0 bases from V and 0 bases from J, leaving 9 bases between. This CDR3 contains 15 residues. CDR1 and CDR2 from the germline V gene are SGDLS and YYNGEE. CDR3 region: CASSVAGGMNTEAFF. The CDR3 nucleotides read TGTGCCAGCAGCGTAGCCGGAGGCATGAACACTGAAGCTTTCTTT.

The V gene is TRBV5-6, the J gene TRBJ1-1; TRBD1 matches 8 bases. V lost 0 bases to trimming and J lost 11 bases; unmatched junction nucleotides: 3. The CDR3 length is 12 residues. From germline, CDR1 is SGHDT and CDR2 YYEEEE. The CDR3 bases are TGTGCCAGCAGCTTGGGGACAGGGCTCGCTTTCTTT. It encodes CASSLGTGLAFF. Filled out from reference TRBV5-6 and TRBJ1-1, the complete variable domain reads DAGVTQSPTHLIKTRGQQVTLRCSPKSGHDTVSWYQQALGQGPQFIFQYYEEEERQRGNFPDRFSGHQFPNYSSELNVNALLLGDSALYLCASSLGTGLAFFGQGTRLTVV.

V and J are TRBV5-1 and TRBJ1-1; a possible D gene is TRBD1 (6 bases). This CDR3 has 16 amino acids. Germline V lookup: CDR1 SGHRS, CDR2 YFSETQ. V dropped 0 bases and J dropped 7 bases, with 19 bases sitting between them. CDR3 sequence (DNA): TGCGCCAGCAGCTTGGGAGAACAGGTTTGGGGGCGTGAAGCTTTCTTT. It encodes CASSLGEQVWGREAFF.

About this clone itself: This sample includes further DNA sequences coding for the same CDR3. The CDR3 region is CASSIDRAATEAFF. CDR3 bases: TGTGCCAGTAGTATAGACAGGGCGGCCACTGAAGCTTTCTTT. V is TRBV19 and J is TRBJ1-1; D might be TRBD1 (5 bases). Germline CDR1 and CDR2: LNHDA and SQIVND (reference sequence). V was pared by 0 bases and J by 4 bases, with 9 bases between. The CDR3 totals 14 residues.

CDR3 coding DNA: TGTGCCAGCAGCGGGAAAGACAGCTACAATGAGCAGTTCTTC. It is translated as CASSGKDSYNEQFF. This chain uses TRBV9 with TRBJ2-1; D might be TRBD1 (5 bases). Trimming removed 3 bases from V and 3 bases from J, with 10 bases in between. Per germline, CDR1 SGDLS and CDR2 YYNGEE. There are 14 residues in the CDR3.